This T cell receptor beta chain stems from a study of T-cell reconstitution after alpha-beta-depleted transplantation in children. As it was prepared, the TCRbeta library received unique molecular identifiers. Via MiXCR, TCRdb re-called the PCR reads, giving one row per CDR3 protein. The profile shows 780,000 or so distinct CDR3 sequences, around 17% of them singletons. This CDR3 spans 16 amino acids. Germline V gene lookup returns CDR1 MNHEY and CDR2 SMNVEV (reference sequence). The V and J ends lost 4 bases and 2 bases, in that order; junction bases with no gene match: 8. V is TRBV27 and J is TRBJ2-7; 10 nucleotides match TRBD2. The sequence was collected from a male patient younger than 18 who had a stem cell transplant for acute lymphoblastic leukemia, so the T cells may come from the graft donor. The sequencing here drew on PBMCs, mostly from graft donor cells, taken 360 days after TCRalphabeta/CD19-depleted stem cell transplant. For the CDR3, the DNA is TGTGCCAGCAGTTCTCAGCGAGCGGGAGGGACCTACGAGCAGTACTTC. Its protein is CASSSQRAGGTYEQYF.